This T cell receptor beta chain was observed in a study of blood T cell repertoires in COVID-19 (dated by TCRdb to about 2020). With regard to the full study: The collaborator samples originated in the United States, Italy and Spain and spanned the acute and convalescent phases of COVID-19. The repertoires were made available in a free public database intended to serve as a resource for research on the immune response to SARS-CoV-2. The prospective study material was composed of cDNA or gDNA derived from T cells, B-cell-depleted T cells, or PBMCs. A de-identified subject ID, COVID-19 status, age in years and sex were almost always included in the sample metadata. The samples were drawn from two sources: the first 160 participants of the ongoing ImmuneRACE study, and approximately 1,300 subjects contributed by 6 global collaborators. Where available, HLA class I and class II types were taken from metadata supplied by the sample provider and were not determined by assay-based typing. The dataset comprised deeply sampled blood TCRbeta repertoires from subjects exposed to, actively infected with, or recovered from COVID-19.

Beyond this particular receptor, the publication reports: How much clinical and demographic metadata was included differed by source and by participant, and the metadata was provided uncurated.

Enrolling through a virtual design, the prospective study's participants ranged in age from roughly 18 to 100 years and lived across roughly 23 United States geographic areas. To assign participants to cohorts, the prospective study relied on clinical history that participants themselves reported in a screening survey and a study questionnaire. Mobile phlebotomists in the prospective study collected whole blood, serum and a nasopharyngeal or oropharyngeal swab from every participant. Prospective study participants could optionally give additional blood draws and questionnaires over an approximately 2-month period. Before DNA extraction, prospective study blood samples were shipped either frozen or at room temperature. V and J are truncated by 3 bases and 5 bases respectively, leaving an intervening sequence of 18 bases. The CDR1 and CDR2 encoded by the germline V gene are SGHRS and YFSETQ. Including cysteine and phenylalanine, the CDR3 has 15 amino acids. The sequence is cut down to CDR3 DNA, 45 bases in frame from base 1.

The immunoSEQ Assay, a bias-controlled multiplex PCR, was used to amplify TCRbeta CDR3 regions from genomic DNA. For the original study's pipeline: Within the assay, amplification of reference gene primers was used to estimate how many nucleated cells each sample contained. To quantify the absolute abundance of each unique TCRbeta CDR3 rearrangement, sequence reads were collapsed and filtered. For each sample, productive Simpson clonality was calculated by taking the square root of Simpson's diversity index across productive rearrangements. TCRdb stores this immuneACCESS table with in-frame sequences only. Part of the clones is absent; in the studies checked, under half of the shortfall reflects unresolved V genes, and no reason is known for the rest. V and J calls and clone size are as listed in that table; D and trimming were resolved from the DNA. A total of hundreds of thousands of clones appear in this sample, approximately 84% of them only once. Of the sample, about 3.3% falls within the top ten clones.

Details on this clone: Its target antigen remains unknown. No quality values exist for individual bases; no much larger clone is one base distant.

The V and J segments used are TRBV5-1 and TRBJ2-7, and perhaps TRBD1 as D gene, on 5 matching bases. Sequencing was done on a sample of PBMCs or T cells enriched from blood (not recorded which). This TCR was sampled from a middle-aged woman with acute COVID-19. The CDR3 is CASSWGEIPGHEQYF. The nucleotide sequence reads TGCGCCAGCAGCTGGGGCGAAATTCCTGGTCACGAGCAGTACTTC.